This T cell receptor (beta chain) originates from a study of shared clonotypes between healthy human individuals. This clone has just a few counts. It was at deep level that the assay was run. Several immunoSEQ plates held equal portions of the genomic DNA taken from each subset. The data were produced by immunoSEQ multiplex PCR, yet TCRdb's version contains in-frame clones alone and is incomplete. The table includes 950,000 to 1,100,000 clones, under 80% detected once. The sample consisted of memory CD4+ T cells sorted from blood. Stated subset: CD45RA-negative fraction. The source of this sequence is a man aged 18 to 29 in good health.

The CDR3 reads CASTRLGGGTGETQYF. The CDR3 bases are TGTGCCAGCACCAGGTTGGGCGGGGGGACGGGGGAGACCCAGTACTTC. The genes are TRBV27 and TRBJ2-5, with TRBD2 matching over 8 bases. Looked up from germline, CDR1 is MNHEY and CDR2 is SMNVEV (reference sequence). Trimming took 7 bases from V and 5 from J; bases not matched to a gene: 15. The CDR3 extends over 16 amino acids.